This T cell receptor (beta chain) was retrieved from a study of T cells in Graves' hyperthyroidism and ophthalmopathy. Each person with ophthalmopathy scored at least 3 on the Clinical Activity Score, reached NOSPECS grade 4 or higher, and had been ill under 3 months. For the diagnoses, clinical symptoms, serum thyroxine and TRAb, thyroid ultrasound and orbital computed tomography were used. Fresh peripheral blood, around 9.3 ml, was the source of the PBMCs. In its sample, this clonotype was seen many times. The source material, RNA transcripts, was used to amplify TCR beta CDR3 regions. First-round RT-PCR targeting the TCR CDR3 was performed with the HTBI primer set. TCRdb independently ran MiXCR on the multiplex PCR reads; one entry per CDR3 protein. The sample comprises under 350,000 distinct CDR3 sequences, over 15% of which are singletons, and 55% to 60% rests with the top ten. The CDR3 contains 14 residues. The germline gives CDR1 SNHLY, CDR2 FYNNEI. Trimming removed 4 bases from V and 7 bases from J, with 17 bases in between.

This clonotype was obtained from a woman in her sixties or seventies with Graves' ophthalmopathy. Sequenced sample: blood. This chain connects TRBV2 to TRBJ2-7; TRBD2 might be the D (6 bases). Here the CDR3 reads CASSVGGRTGEQYF. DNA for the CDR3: TGTGCCAGCAGTGTCGGTGGGAGGACGGGGGAGCAGTACTTC.